This record concerns one T cell receptor (beta chain) sequence. One end of the junction does not line up with germline, which may come from a read error. The PCR had 60 Vbeta and 13 Jbeta primers. The table came from immunoSEQ multiplex PCR; TCRdb's copy has only in-frame clones and leaves some out. This table has 150,000 to 200,000 clones, 75% to 85% appearing once. The germline V gene encodes CDR1 LNHNV and CDR2 YYDKDF (reference sequence). CDR3 size: 13 residues. The data originate from a study of cytomegalovirus exposure and HLA in healthy donors. Study-level information: Of over 300 genotyped donors, roughly 81% clustered with self-reported Caucasian donors.

The TCR originated in a boy aged 10-17 years in good health and CMV-seronegative. The sequenced sample consisted of PBMCs. The chain links TRBV15 to TRBJ2-1; 8 nucleotides match TRBD1. In DNA, the CDR3 is TGTGCCACCAGCAGAGATAGGAGGCAGGGGGCAATCTTC. Its protein is CATSRDRRQGAIF. Supplemented by reference TRBV15 and TRBJ2-1, the full variable domain reads DAMVIQNPRYQVTQFGKPVTLSCSQTLNHNVMYWYQQKSSQAPKLLFHYYDKDFNNEADTPDNFQSRRPNTSFCFLDIRSPGLGDTAMYLCATSRDRRQGAIFGPGTRLTVL.